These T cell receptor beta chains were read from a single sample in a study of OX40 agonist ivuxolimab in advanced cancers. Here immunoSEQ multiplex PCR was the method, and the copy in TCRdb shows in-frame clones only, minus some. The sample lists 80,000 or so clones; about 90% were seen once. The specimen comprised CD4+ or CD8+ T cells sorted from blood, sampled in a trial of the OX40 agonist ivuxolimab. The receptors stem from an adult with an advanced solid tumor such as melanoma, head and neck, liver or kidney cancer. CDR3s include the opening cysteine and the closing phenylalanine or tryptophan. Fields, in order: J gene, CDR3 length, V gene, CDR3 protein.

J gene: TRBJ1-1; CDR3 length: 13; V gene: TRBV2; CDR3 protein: CASSWSGPTEAFF
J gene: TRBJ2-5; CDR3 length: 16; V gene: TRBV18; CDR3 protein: CASSPQKKGYQETQYF
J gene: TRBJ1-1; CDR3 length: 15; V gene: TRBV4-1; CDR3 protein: CASSQGDRMNTEAFF
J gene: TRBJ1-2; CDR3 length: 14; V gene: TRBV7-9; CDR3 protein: CASSPQGANYGYTF
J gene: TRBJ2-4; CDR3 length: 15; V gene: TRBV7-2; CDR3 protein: CASSSRGLAKNIQYF
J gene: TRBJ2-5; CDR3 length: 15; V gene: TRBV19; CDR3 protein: CASKPRDGGVETQYF
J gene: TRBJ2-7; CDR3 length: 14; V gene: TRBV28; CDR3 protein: CASHTSGSTYEQYF
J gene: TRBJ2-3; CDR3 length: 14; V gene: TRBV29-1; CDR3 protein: CSVGSGSSTDTQYF
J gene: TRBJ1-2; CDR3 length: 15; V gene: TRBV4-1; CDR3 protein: CASSQDLDLQISYTF
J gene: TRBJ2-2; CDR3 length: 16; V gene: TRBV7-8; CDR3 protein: CASSLRRGANTGELFF
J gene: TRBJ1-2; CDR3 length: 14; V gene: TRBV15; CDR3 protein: CATSRDYGTYGYTF
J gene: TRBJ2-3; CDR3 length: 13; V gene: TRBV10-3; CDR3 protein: CAAKRGGSDTQYF
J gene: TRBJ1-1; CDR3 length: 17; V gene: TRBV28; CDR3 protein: CASSLTGWVGMNTEAFF
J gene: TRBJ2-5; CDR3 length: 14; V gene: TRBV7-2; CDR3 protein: CASSLVTGARTQYF
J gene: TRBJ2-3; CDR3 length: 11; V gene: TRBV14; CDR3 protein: CASSSLLTQYF
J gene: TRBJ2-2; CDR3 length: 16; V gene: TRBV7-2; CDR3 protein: CASSQEAGGNTGELFF
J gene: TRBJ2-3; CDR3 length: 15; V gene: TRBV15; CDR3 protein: CATVAGRRGTDTQYF
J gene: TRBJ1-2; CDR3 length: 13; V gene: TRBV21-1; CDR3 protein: CASSKDSKDGYTF
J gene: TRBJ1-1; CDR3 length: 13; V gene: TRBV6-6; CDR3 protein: CASRSLLGTEAFF
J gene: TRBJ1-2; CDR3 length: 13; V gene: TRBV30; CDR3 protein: CASNRESVYGYTF
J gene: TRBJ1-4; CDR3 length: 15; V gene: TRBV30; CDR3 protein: CAWRFVRRANEKLFF
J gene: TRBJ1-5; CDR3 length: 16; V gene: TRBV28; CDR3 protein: CASSPSGTTSNQPQHF
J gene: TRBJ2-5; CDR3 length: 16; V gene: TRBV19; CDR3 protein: CASSMRLAGLQETQYF
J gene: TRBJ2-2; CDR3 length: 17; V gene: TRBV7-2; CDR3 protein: CASSPRIGVISTGELFF
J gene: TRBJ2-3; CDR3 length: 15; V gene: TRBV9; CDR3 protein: CASSVGTSSTDTQYF
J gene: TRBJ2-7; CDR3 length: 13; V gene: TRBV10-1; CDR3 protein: CAPEEREIYEQYF
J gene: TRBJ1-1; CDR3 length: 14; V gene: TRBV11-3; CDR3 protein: CASSVLQGASEAFF
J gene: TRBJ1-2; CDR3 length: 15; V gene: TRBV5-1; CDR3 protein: CASSLEGTTHYGYTF
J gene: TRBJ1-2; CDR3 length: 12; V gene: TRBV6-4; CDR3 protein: CASSDSSAGYTF
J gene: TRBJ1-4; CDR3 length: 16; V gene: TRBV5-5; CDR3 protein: CASSLGYGGTNEKLFF
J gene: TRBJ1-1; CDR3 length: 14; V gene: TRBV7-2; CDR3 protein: CASSLLGGATEAFF
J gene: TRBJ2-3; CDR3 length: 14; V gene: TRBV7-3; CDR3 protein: CASSQGASTDTQYF
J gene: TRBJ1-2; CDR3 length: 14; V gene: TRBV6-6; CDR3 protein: CASSSSGTPYGYTF
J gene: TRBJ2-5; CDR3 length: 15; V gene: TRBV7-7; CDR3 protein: CASSLVGGAGETQYF
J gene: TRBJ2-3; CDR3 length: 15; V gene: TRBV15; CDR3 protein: CATSLSGGAPDTQYF
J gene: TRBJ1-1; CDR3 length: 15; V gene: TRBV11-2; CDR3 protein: CASSLRTGMNTEAFF